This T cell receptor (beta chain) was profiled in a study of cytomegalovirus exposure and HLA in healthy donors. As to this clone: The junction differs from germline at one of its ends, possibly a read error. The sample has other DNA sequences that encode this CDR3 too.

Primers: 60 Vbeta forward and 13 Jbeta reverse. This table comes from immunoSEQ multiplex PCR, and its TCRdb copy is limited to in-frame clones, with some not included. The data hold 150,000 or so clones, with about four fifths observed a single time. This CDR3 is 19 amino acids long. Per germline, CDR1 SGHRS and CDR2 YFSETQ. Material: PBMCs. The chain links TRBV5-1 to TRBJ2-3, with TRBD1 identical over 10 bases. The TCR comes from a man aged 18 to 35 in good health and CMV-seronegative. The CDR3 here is CASSGFDRGPEISTDTQYF. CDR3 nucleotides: TGCGCCAGCAGCGGCTTTGACAGGGGGCCAGAAATTAGCACGGATACGCAGTATTTT.